The clone carrying this TCR beta chain has a handful of counts. Clones were read by immunoSEQ multiplex PCR, and TCRdb kept only the in-frame ones, dropping some. The sample records approximately 240,000 clones, 70% to 90% being singletons. Losses at the gene ends were 4 bases for V and 3 bases for J; bases not matched to a gene: 9. Germline CDR1 SGHDT, CDR2 YYEEEE. There are 16 residues in the CDR3. The record originates from a study of blood T cell repertoires in COVID-19. About the research overall: Donors in the United States, Italy and Spain gave samples during acute or convalescent COVID-19. Nucleic acid was either cDNA or gDNA, and it came from T cells, B-cell-depleted T cells, or PBMCs.

The sequenced material came from peripheral blood. This receptor was identified in a man aged 50 to 59 who had recovered from COVID-19. This chain joins TRBV5-6 and TRBJ2-2; 7 bases align to TRBD1. The CDR3 bases are TGTGCCAGCAGCCCAGACAGGGAATGGTACACCGGGGAGCTGTTTTTT. Protein product: CASSPDREWYTGELFF.